A single sample is the source of the 8 T cell receptor beta chains below, sequenced in a study of blood T cells in healthy people across ages. Then a second PCR, running roughly 6 to 11 cycles, was carried out with a sample-barcoded 5' primer and a J-beta primer mix. TCRdb reprocessed the 5' RACE reads with MiXCR, giving one entry per CDR3 protein. Counted here are approximately 490,000 distinct CDR3 sequences, less than 25% occurring once; the ten biggest clones make up around 10%. The sample was also reused in another study, on T cells of mothers and their children.

Sequenced: blood. These receptors were obtained from a boy aged 5-17 years in good health.

V usage is TRBV6-2 or TRBV6-3 and J usage is TRBJ1-1; TRBD1 is a possible D gene (6 bases). Germline V gene lookup returns CDR1 MNHEY and CDR2 SVGEGT. V lost 2 bases, J lost 4 bases, and 20 bases lay in between. The length of the CDR3 is 17 residues. This chain's CDR3 is CASSYPAPGAPGTEAFF. CDR3 sequence (DNA): TGTGCCAGCAGTTACCCAGCGCCGGGGGCTCCGGGCACTGAAGCTTTCTTT.

This clonotype was counted only a few times. V gene TRBV7-2 combines with J gene TRBJ1-1, with unresolved D. Germline V CDR1 and CDR2: SGHTA, FQGNSA. The CDR3 has 14 residues. The ends were cut back, 4 bases at V and 0 bases at J, with 9 bases in the middle. The CDR3 loop is CASSYVGMNTEAFF. In DNA, the CDR3 is TGTGCCAGCAGCTACGTAGGGATGAACACTGAAGCTTTCTTT.

This clonotype was seen a handful of times. The gene calls are TRBV7-2 and TRBJ2-7, with 9 bases matching TRBD1. Unmatched junction bases numbered 4, after V lost 2 bases and J lost 2 bases. The germline gives CDR1 SGHTA, CDR2 FQGNSA. This CDR3 is 15 amino acids long. CDR3 loop: CASSLIGQGTYEQYF. The CDR3 nucleotides are TGTGCCAGCAGCTTAATTGGACAGGGGACCTACGAGCAGTACTTC.

This chain connects TRBV2 to TRBJ1-4; 8 positions agree with TRBD1. The V gene end was trimmed by 2 bases and the J gene end by 8 bases; junction bases not matched to a gene: 7. This CDR3 region has 15 residues. The germline V gene has CDR1 SNHLY and CDR2 FYNNEI. The CDR3 protein is CASSESRTGREKLFF. In nucleotides, the CDR3 is TGTGCCAGCAGTGAATCCCGGACAGGGCGGGAAAAACTGTTTTTT.

The V call is TRBV18, the J call TRBJ1-1; D is undetermined. Germline lookup yields CDR1 KGHSH and CDR2 LQKENI. The CDR3 sequence is 13 residues long. The V and J ends lost 6 bases and 0 bases respectively, with 8 bases between them. The CDR3 is CASSPELNTEAFF. The CDR3 DNA follows: TGTGCCAGCTCCCCAGAGCTGAACACTGAAGCTTTCTTT.

This chain connects TRBV5-4 to TRBJ2-1; the D gene is possibly TRBD1 (7 bases). The J call may be faulty, since TRBJ2-7 better matches the DNA end. The CDR3 spans 15 residues. Germline V CDR1 and CDR2: SGHNT, YYREEE (reference sequence). The CDR3 loop is CASSPTTGRTYEQYF. Here the CDR3 DNA reads TGTGCCAGCAGCCCAACGACAGGGAGGACCTACGAGCAGTACTTC.

V usage is TRBV28 and J usage is TRBJ2-6; maybe TRBD2 (5 bases). CDR3 length: 16 amino acids. Trimming cost V 4 bases and J 0 bases, with 10 bases left between them. CDR1 is MDHEN and CDR2 is SYDVKM in the germline V gene. The CDR3 sequence: CASSYLRGSGANVLTF. The CDR3 DNA reads TGTGCCAGCAGTTACCTCCGGGGCTCTGGGGCCAACGTCCTGACTTTC.

The chain joins TRBV29-1 to TRBJ2-1; 11 bases align to TRBD2. V lost 6 bases to trimming and J lost 5 bases; unmatched junction nucleotides: 0. The CDR3 has 12 amino acids. Germline V gene data show CDR1 as SQVTM and CDR2 as ANQGSEA. The CDR3 nucleotides read TGCAGCGTGGGACTAGCGGACAATGAGCAGTTCTTC. Translated, it gives CSVGLADNEQFF.